This is a list of T cell receptor beta chains from one sample in a study of blood T cell repertoires in COVID-19. Assay used: immunoSEQ multiplex PCR; TCRdb lists only in-frame clones, some missing. The sample holds about 200,000 clones, around four fifths seen once. Sequencing was carried out using peripheral blood. The receptors stem from a woman at least 80 years old with active or convalescent COVID-19. Each CDR3 is given with its conserved first and last residue. A D gene is named only where the DNA matches it firmly. Clone size is given for some rows only: seen once, a few or many times, or a class if the clone is expanded.

>13|TRBV30|TRBJ1-3|.|.
TGTGCCTGCGACGGGGGCTCTGGAAACACCATATATTTT
CACDGGSGNTIYF
>18|TRBV27|TRBJ2-3|.|.
TGTGCCAGCAGTTCCCTAATCACAGATACTCCATACACAGATACGCAGTATTTT
CASSSLITDTPYTDTQYF
>14|TRBV5-1|TRBJ1-4|TRBD1|.
TGCGCCAGCAGTGGAGCCAGGGGGAATGAAAAACTGTTTTTT
CASSGARGNEKLFF
>14|TRBV9|TRBJ1-4|.|.
TGTGCCAGCAGCGTACCAGGGGAGAGCGAAAAACTGTTTTTT
CASSVPGESEKLFF
>12|TRBV2|TRBJ2-3|.|.
TGTGCCAGCAGCGGAAGACTAGGAACGCAGTATTTT
CASSGRLGTQYF
>13|TRBV7-2|TRBJ2-2|.|.
TGTGCCAGCAGCTTTGGGGGGTACGGGGAGCTGTTTTTT
CASSFGGYGELFF
>16|TRBV4-2|TRBJ2-7|TRBD2|.
TGTGCCAGCAGCCAAGATGGGGCTAGCGGGCGGTACGAGCAGTACTTC
CASSQDGASGRYEQYF
>14|TRBV7-9|TRBJ1-2|TRBD1|.
TGTGCCAGCAGCACCTCCGGGACAGGGTATGGCTACACCTTC
CASSTSGTGYGYTF
>12|TRBV28|TRBJ1-5|.|.
TGTGCCAGCAGTCCACTCGGTCAGCCCCAGCATTTT
CASSPLGQPQHF
>14|TRBV5-1|TRBJ1-2|TRBD1|.
TGCGCCAGCAGCTTTGGGGACAGTTCCTATGGCTACACCTTC
CASSFGDSSYGYTF
>13|TRBV4-1|TRBJ2-3|.|.
TGCGCCAGCAGCCAAACGAGGACAGATACGCAGTATTTT
CASSQTRTDTQYF
>17|TRBV5-6|TRBJ2-2|TRBD2|.
TGTGCCAGCAGCCCGGGGGGGGGTATATTATACACCGGGGAGCTGTTTTTT
CASSPGGGILYTGELFF
>16|TRBV28|TRBJ2-3|TRBD2|few
TGTGCCAGCAGTTTCCGGTCTAGCGGGGCAACAGATACGCAGTATTTT
CASSFRSSGATDTQYF
>15|TRBV5-1|TRBJ1-2|.|.
TGCGCCAGCAGCTCAGGACACAGGGATAACTATGGCTACACCTTC
CASSSGHRDNYGYTF
>14|TRBV5-6|TRBJ1-5|TRBD1|.
TGTGCCAGCAGCTTGGAAGGGGGCGAAGGGCCCCAGCATTTT
CASSLEGGEGPQHF
>14|TRBV29-1|TRBJ1-4|.|.
TGCAGCGCATCCGGGGACAAGACTAATGAAAAACTGTTTTTT
CSASGDKTNEKLFF
>17|TRBV24-1|TRBJ2-1|TRBD1|.
TGTGCCACCAGTGATCCCACAGTAGGGACAGGTTACAATGAGCAGTTCTTC
CATSDPTVGTGYNEQFF
>16|TRBV14|TRBJ2-1|TRBD1|.
TGTGCCAGCAGCCCCTGGACAGGGGGCAAGAGGGATGAGCAGTTCTTC
CASSPWTGGKRDEQFF
>14|TRBV6-5|TRBJ1-3|.|.
TGTGCCAGCAGTTACGAGGGCTCTGGAAACACCATATATTTT
CASSYEGSGNTIYF
>19|TRBV3-1/TRBV3-2|TRBJ2-3|TRBD2|.
TGTGCCAGCAGCCAAGGGACTAGCGGGGGGGCAGGGTTTGCAGATACGCAGTATTTT
CASSQGTSGGAGFADTQYF
>16|TRBV7-9|TRBJ2-1|.|few
TGTGCCAGCAGCGAGACCGGGACATCCTACTACAATGAGCAGTTCTTC
CASSETGTSYYNEQFF
>15|TRBV27|TRBJ2-1|TRBD2|.
TGTGCCAGCAGCCCAGGGACTAGCGTTTACAATGAGCAGTTCTTC
CASSPGTSVYNEQFF
>13|TRBV24-1|TRBJ1-1|.|.
TGTGCCACCAGTGATTCCCCGGACACTGAAGCTTTCTTT
CATSDSPDTEAFF
>15|TRBV5-1|TRBJ2-7|.|.
TGCGCCAGCAGCTTTGGGTTGAGGACAGACTACGAGCAGTACTTC
CASSFGLRTDYEQYF
>14|TRBV7-9|TRBJ1-2|TRBD1|.
TGTGCCAGCAGCCAGGGACAGGGGAACTATGGCTACACCTTC
CASSQGQGNYGYTF
>14|TRBV18|TRBJ1-2|.|.
TGTGCCAGCTCACCAGGGGGCGCGGACTATGGCTACACCTTC
CASSPGGADYGYTF
>13|TRBV15|TRBJ2-2|.|.
TGTGCCTGTTTGAAGGGGCACGGCGGGGAGCTGTTTTTT
CACLKGHGGELFF
>12|TRBV12-3/TRBV12-4|TRBJ1-1|.|.
TGTGCCAGCAGTTTAGTTGGGGGACTAGCTTTCTTT
CASSLVGGLAFF
>14|TRBV5-1|TRBJ2-2|.|.
TGCGCCAGCAGCTTGGACGCGTCCACCGGGGAGCTGTTTTTT
CASSLDASTGELFF
>17|TRBV5-4|TRBJ1-2|.|.
TGTGCCAGCAGCTTGACCATGGGGGGGCGGGCTAACTATGGCTACACCTTC
CASSLTMGGRANYGYTF
>16|TRBV19|TRBJ1-5|.|.
TGTGCCAGTAGTATAGACGGATACAGGGAAGGGCAGCCCCAGCATTTT
CASSIDGYREGQPQHF
>15|TRBV20-1|TRBJ1-5|.|.
TGCAGTGCTAGTGTAGCGGAATATAGCAATCAGCCCCAGCATTTT
CSASVAEYSNQPQHF
>15|TRBV7-6|TRBJ2-7|TRBD1|.
TGTGCCAGCAGCTACGGACAGGGGGGCCCCTACGAGCAGTACTTC
CASSYGQGGPYEQYF
>15|TRBV7-6|TRBJ1-5|TRBD1|.
TGTGCCAGCAGCCAACGACAGGGGGCTGATCAGCCCCAGCATTTT
CASSQRQGADQPQHF
>16|TRBV2|TRBJ2-5|.|.
TGTGCCAGCAGACCTAACCCCACAGGGATAGAGGAGACCCAGTACTTC
CASRPNPTGIEETQYF
>13|TRBV5-1|TRBJ2-7|.|.
TGCGCCAGCGCCCGGGACAAGGCCTACGAGCAGTACTTC
CASARDKAYEQYF
>14|TRBV10-3|TRBJ2-7|.|.
TGTGCCATCAGTGAATCGCAGGACACAGACGAGCAGTACTTC
CAISESQDTDEQYF
>15|TRBV10-3|TRBJ1-3|TRBD1|.
TGTGCCATCAGTGAAACAGGGGGCCTTGGAAACACCATATATTTT
CAISETGGLGNTIYF
>12|TRBV2|TRBJ2-7|.|.
TGTGCCAGCAGTCGGACAACCTACGAGCAGTACTTC
CASSRTTYEQYF
>15|TRBV4-1|TRBJ2-1|TRBD1|few
TGCGCCAGCAACCAGCCGGGACAGGGTTCGGTTGAGCAGTTCTTC
CASNQPGQGSVEQFF
>16|TRBV7-6|TRBJ1-2|.|few
TGTGCCAGCAGCTCAGGACTCAGGGGCGAAGACTATGGCTACACCTTC
CASSSGLRGEDYGYTF
>12|TRBV20-1|TRBJ1-5|.|.
TGCAGTGCTAGTACAGGAAATCAGCCCCAGCATTTT
CSASTGNQPQHF